This TCR beta chain is from a study of technical replicates of blood from a handful of donors (dated by TCRdb to the late 2010s). Trimming costs V 3 bases and J 2 bases, and their ends lie 12 bases apart. Based on the germline V gene, the CDR1 and CDR2 sequences are SGDLS and YYNGEE. Including cysteine and phenylalanine, the CDR3 has 15 amino acids. The retained sequence is limited to the CDR3, 45 bases, with the frame set at the first base. The method behind the library was the immunoSEQ multiplex PCR assay. TCRdb obtained this table from immuneACCESS and retained in-frame rearrangements with V and J assigned. These tables miss some clones; where compared with another copy, unresolved V genes account for less than half of the shortfall, and the remainder is unexplained. Present in this sample are approximately 81,000 clones, 75% to 85% of which were seen just once. The ten largest clones add up to roughly 4% of the sample.

Comments on this clone: No antigen is known for it. The sample holds no much larger clone one base away, and base qualities are not on file.

The material sequenced was PBMCs. The sequence was collected from a human donor in good health. Some clones in this sample may be carry-over from other donors' samples. The sequence joins TRBV9 to TRBJ1-5; the D gene is perhaps TRBD1, from 5 matching bases. The CDR3 reads CASSGGGTGNQPQHF. The DNA sequence is given as TGTGCCAGCAGCGGGGGGGGTACGGGCAATCAGCCCCAGCATTTT.